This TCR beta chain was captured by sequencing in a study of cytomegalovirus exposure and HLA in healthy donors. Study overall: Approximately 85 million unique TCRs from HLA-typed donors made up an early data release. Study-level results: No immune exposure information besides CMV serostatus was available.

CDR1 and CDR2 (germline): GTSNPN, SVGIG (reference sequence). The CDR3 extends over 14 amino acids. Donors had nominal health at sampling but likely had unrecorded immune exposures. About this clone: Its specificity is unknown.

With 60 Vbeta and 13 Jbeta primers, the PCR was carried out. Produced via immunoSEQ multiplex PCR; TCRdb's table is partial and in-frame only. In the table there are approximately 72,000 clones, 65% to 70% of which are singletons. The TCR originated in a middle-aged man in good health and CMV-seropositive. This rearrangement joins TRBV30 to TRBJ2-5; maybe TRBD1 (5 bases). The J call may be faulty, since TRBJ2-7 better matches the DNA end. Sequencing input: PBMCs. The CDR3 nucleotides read TGTGCCTGGAGTGTAGCTACAGGACACTACGAGCAGTACTTC. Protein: CAWSVATGHYEQYF.